One and the same sample provided the 16 T cell receptor beta chains below, sequenced in a study of Graves' ophthalmopathy and Graves' hyperthyroidism. Amplification of TCR beta CDR3 regions used RNA transcripts. Second-round multiplex PCR came after first-round RT-PCR with HTBI primers. TCRdb independently ran MiXCR on the multiplex PCR reads; one entry per CDR3 protein. The profile shows hundreds of thousands of distinct CDR3 sequences, just over 40% of them singletons. The sample comprised peripheral blood. All receptors derive from an adult man with Graves' ophthalmopathy.

This clonotype was counted a single time. The chain recombines TRBV7-9 with TRBJ2-5, with D perhaps TRBD1 (5 bases). V was pared by 1 base and J by 11 bases, with 8 bases between. This CDR3 region has 11 residues. Germline-derived CDR1 and CDR2 are SEHNR and FQNEAQ (reference sequence). The CDR3 DNA follows: TGTGCCAGCAGCTTAGGGACACTTCAGTACTTC. This gives the protein CASSLGTLQYF.

This sequence joins TRBV4-1 and TRBJ1-3; D unclear. Deletions cut 4 bases from V and 3 bases from J, with 22 bases between. Germline CDR1 MGHRA, CDR2 YSYEKL. The CDR3 is 18 residues long. CDR3: CASSRKSWLGEIGNTIYF. The CDR3 region has the DNA TGCGCCAGCAGCCGAAAAAGTTGGCTTGGGGAGATTGGAAACACCATATATTTT.

The sample holds a few counts of this clonotype. Since a much larger clone is just one base distant, this may be a read error. This chain uses TRBV5-5 with TRBJ2-5, with 9 bases fitting TRBD2. The CDR3 sequence is 15 residues long. V shed 4 bases and J 4 bases; nucleotides not matched to a gene: 8. The germline gives CDR1 SGHKS, CDR2 YYEKEE (reference sequence). Here the CDR3 reads CASSVLGTSRETQYF. The CDR3 nucleotides read TGTGCCAGCAGCGTACTAGGGACTAGCAGAGAGACCCAGTACTTC.

This clonotype was picked up many times. This sequence joins TRBV29-1 and TRBJ1-3; D is ambiguous. The V end lost 1 base, the J end lost 3 bases, and 10 bases lay between the germline ends. The germline gives CDR1 SQVTM, CDR2 ANQGSEA. The CDR3 contains 14 residues. The CDR3 DNA sequence: TGCAGCGTTGAAGGAGCGGGAGGTGGAAACACCATATATTTT. Its translation: CSVEGAGGGNTIYF.

This clonotype was picked up many times. The J gene is TRBJ2-6, the V gene TRBV29-1, with 7 bases that match TRBD1. The CDR3 loop spans 15 amino acids. The ends lost 0 bases at V and 4 bases at J; junction bases unmatched: 3. Germline V gene data show CDR1 as SQVTM and CDR2 as ANQGSEA. Here the CDR3 DNA reads TGCAGCGTTGAAGATACAGGGGACGGGGCCAACGTCCTGACTTTC. Protein product: CSVEDTGDGANVLTF.

There are many counts of this clonotype. This chain uses TRBV29-1 with TRBJ2-5; unclear D gene. CDR3 length: 13 amino acids. V dropped 4 bases and J dropped 6 bases, with 15 bases sitting between them. Germline V gene lookup returns CDR1 SQVTM and CDR2 ANQGSEA. The CDR3 DNA reads TGCAGCGTTGCTACCCGAGTTAGCCAGACCCAGTACTTC. Residues: CSVATRVSQTQYF.

The genes are TRBV20-1 and TRBJ2-7, with 10 bases matching TRBD1. The V gene's germline CDR1 is DFQATT and CDR2 SNEGSKA (reference sequence). V was pared by 5 bases and J by 2 bases, with 18 bases of the junction left unmatched. The CDR3 length is 18 residues. The CDR3 DNA reads as TGCAGTGCTCCTGCTGGGGGCTTCCGGGACAGGGGAACCTACGAGCAGTACTTC. It yields the protein CSAPAGGFRDRGTYEQYF.

This clonotype was seen once. The conserved phenylalanine or tryptophan normally closing the CDR3 is absent here, so this likely arose from a read error. This rearrangement joins TRBV29-1 to TRBJ2-2; D assignment may be TRBD1 or TRBD2 (5 bases each). V dropped 1 base and J dropped 0 bases, with 9 bases sitting between them. The V gene's germline CDR1 is SQVTM and CDR2 ANQGSEA. The CDR3 has 15 amino acids. The CDR3 bases are TGCAGCGTTGAAGCCGGGACCACGAACACCGGGGAGCTGTTTTCT. It codes for CSVEAGTTNTGELFS.

This clonotype occurred many times. The CDR3 DNA is TGCGCCAGCAGCAAAGCGGGGGGGAGCTCCTACGAGCAGTACTTC. This codes for CASSKAGGSSYEQYF. The chain joins TRBV5-1 to TRBJ2-7, with 10 bases that match TRBD2. CDR1 and CDR2 from the germline V gene are SGHRS and YFSETQ. Trimming removed 4 bases from V and 0 bases from J; junction bases left unmatched: 4. The CDR3 runs to 15 residues.

The chain employs TRBV25-1 and TRBJ1-2; 9 positions agree with TRBD1. Per germline, CDR1 MGHDK and CDR2 SYGVNS. The CDR3 loop spans 18 amino acids. V was pared by 8 bases and J by 4 bases, with 20 bases of the junction left unmatched. The CDR3 DNA reads as TGTGCCAGCTCACCACCGGTCGACAGGGGGAAGTCTTCCTATGGCTACACCTTC. This translates into CASSPPVDRGKSSYGYTF.

There are many counts of this clonotype. The J gene is TRBJ2-7, the V gene TRBV7-2; tentatively, D is TRBD2 (6 bases). Germline-derived CDR1 and CDR2 are SGHTA and FQGNSA. CDR3 length: 16 amino acids. Trimming took off 4 bases at V and 2 bases at J, with 18 bases between the two ends. The CDR3: CASSWGTPGLAYEQYF. The CDR3 region has the DNA TGTGCCAGCAGCTGGGGGACTCCGGGGCTGGCCTACGAGCAGTACTTC.

This clonotype was counted many times. This rearrangement joins TRBV25-1 to TRBJ1-3; D perhaps matches TRBD1 (6 bases). With 3 bases removed from V and 3 bases from J, the gap between germline ends came to 9 bases. The CDR3 runs to 14 residues. Germline loops: CDR1 MGHDK, CDR2 SYGVNS. The CDR3 DNA sequence: TGTGCCAGCAGTGAGGCAGGGGTTGGAAACACCATATATTTT. It codes for CASSEAGVGNTIYF.

The chain couples TRBV4-1 to TRBJ1-2; 9 bases line up with TRBD1. Germline trimming cut 4 bases from V and 4 bases from J; bases unmatched to any gene: 7. Per germline, CDR1 MGHRA and CDR2 YSYEKL. This CDR3 region has 15 residues. The DNA for the CDR3 is TGCGCCAGCAGCCTAAACGACAGGGGGGGCTATGGCTACACCTTC. Translating gives CASSLNDRGGYGYTF.

J is TRBJ1-2 and V is TRBV5-1; tentative D call: TRBD1 (6 bases). Trimming left V 0 bases short and J 6 bases short, with 12 bases between. The length of the CDR3 is 14 residues. Per germline, CDR1 SGHRS and CDR2 YFSETQ. This CDR3 reads CASSLAAGQHGYTF. The CDR3, as DNA: TGCGCCAGCAGCTTGGCTGCTGGACAGCATGGCTACACCTTC.

The J gene is TRBJ2-5, the V gene TRBV11-2; D may be TRBD1 (6 bases). Between the trimmed V and J ends, which lost 2 bases and 6 bases, there was a span of 16 bases. This CDR3 region has 15 residues. Germline assignment: CDR1 SGHAT and CDR2 FQNNGV. CDR3 region: CASSLRRQAHKTQYF. DNA for the CDR3: TGTGCCAGCAGCTTACGACGACAGGCTCATAAGACCCAGTACTTC.

This clonotype appeared many times. The V call is TRBV10-2, the J call TRBJ2-2, with D maybe TRBD1 (6 bases). V shed 6 bases and J shed 2 bases, with 13 bases lying between them. The CDR3 is 15 residues long. CDR1 WSHSY and CDR2 SAAADI come from the germline V gene. The CDR3 nucleotides read TGCGCCAGCAGCGGCTCCGGGACAAACACCGGGGAGCTGTTTTTT. It yields the protein CASSGSGTNTGELFF.